Listed here are 30 T cell receptor beta chains from one sample, sequenced in a study of glioma-infiltrating T cells. TCR alpha and beta CDR3 regions were amplified from RNA using iRepertoire nested multiplex PCR. MiXCR, applied by TCRdb to the multiplex PCR reads, yields one record per CDR3 protein. The table shows about 380,000 distinct CDR3 sequences, with 41% occurring only once. What was sequenced was glioma tissue, nonneoplastic brain tissue, or PBMCs (not recorded which). These receptors came from a human donor with low-grade glioma or glioblastoma, undergoing nonglioma brain surgery, or in good health (not recorded which).

The gene calls are TRBV29-1 and TRBJ2-7; D is possibly TRBD1 (5 bases). CDR1 is SQVTM, CDR2 ANQGSEA, per germline. The CDR3 length is 13 residues. The V end was cut by 6 bases, the J end by 6 bases, with 18 bases between. The CDR3 reads CSVPSGPGLEQYF. The CDR3 nucleotides read TGCAGCGTACCCTCAGGGCCCGGTCTCGAGCAGTACTTC.

Note on this clonotype: A much bigger clone sits one base away, suggesting this may be a read error. The chain employs TRBV27 and TRBJ1-5; the D is unclear. The CDR3 loop spans 12 amino acids. The germline V gene encodes CDR1 MNHEY and CDR2 SMNVEV (reference sequence). The CDR3: CSSSLLGQPQHF. The CDR3 coding sequence is TGTTCCAGCAGTTTATTGGGTCAGCCCCAGCATTTT.

This clonotype was detected ten times or more. V gene TRBV6-1 combines with J gene TRBJ2-7; TRBD2 is a possible D gene (6 bases). CDR1 is MNHNS, CDR2 SASEGT, per germline. V was shortened by 7 bases and J by 2 bases, with 18 bases between the two germline ends. This CDR3 comprises 15 residues. The DNA of the CDR3 is TGTGCCAGCACCCCCTTGGGAGGAGTAACCTACGAGCAGTACTTC. It is translated as CASTPLGGVTYEQYF.

This chain joins TRBV14 and TRBJ2-1; D is unresolved. CDR1 is SGHDN, CDR2 FVKESK, per germline. V dropped 4 bases and J dropped 7 bases, with 14 bases sitting between them. CDR3 length equals 14 residues. The CDR3 DNA reads TGTGCCAGCAGCCGCCAGGATGTCAGGAATGAGCAGTTCTTC. Translated, it gives CASSRQDVRNEQFF.

The chain couples TRBV12-3 or TRBV12-4 to TRBJ2-7; a weak D match, TRBD1 (6 bases). This CDR3 has 15 residues. V lost 5 bases to trimming and J lost 6 bases, with 20 bases between them. The CDR3: CASSQTGHTPLEQYF. Written as DNA, the CDR3 is TGTGCCAGCAGTCAAACGGGACATACGCCTCTCGAGCAGTACTTC.

V is TRBV6-1 and J is TRBJ2-1; 7 nucleotides match TRBD2. CDR1 MNHNS and CDR2 SASEGT come from the germline V gene. With V trimmed by 5 bases and J by 8 bases, 9 bases remained unmatched. The CDR3 contains 14 residues. CDR3 nucleotides: TGTGCCAGCAGTATCTGGACTAGTAGGGATGAGCAGTTCTTC. Translated, it gives CASSIWTSRDEQFF.

In its sample, this clonotype was seen a few times. V is TRBV6-6 and J is TRBJ2-7; possible D gene TRBD2, 6 bases. Trimming removed 1 base at V and 0 bases at J, with 13 bases between. This CDR3 is 16 amino acids long. Germline values: CDR1 MNHNY, CDR2 SVGAGI (reference sequence). The CDR3 DNA reads TGTGCCAGCAGTTACTTGCCAGGGACTTCCTCCTACGAGCAGTACTTC. It encodes CASSYLPGTSSYEQYF.

On this clonotype itself: At one of its ends the junction is not consistent with the germline gene, which may arise from a read error. The J gene is TRBJ1-5, the V gene TRBV20-1; D possibly corresponds to TRBD1 (6 bases). Germline V gene lookup returns CDR1 DFQATT and CDR2 SNEGSKA (reference sequence). The CDR3 has 19 residues. CDR3 loop: CSARDGRRTELYSNKPQHF. DNA for the CDR3: TGCAGTGCTAGAGATGGCCGCCGGACAGAATTATACAGCAATAAGCCCCAGCATTTT.

The chain joins TRBV28 to TRBJ1-1, with D uncertain. Looked up from germline, CDR1 is MDHEN and CDR2 is SYDVKM. The CDR3 runs 12 residues. V lost 4 bases to trimming and J lost 9 bases, with 12 bases between them. CDR3 region: CASSSRVEKAFF. CDR3 nucleotide sequence: TGTGCCAGCAGTTCTCGGGTAGAGAAAGCTTTCTTT.

This sequence joins TRBV28 and TRBJ1-2, with D tentatively TRBD1 (5 bases). The germline V gene has CDR1 MDHEN and CDR2 SYDVKM. CDR3 length: 15 amino acids. V was shortened by 3 bases and J by 4 bases, with 15 bases between the two germline ends. CDR3 region: CASSLGDRGIYGYTF. The CDR3, as DNA: TGTGCCAGCAGTTTGGGGGACCGGGGCATCTATGGCTACACCTTC.

The chain is built from TRBV4-3 and TRBJ2-1; no clear D gene. The germline V gene encodes CDR1 LGHNA and CDR2 YSLEER. V lost 1 base, J lost 4 bases, and 14 bases lay in between. CDR3 length: 16 residues. CDR3 DNA: TGCGCCAGCAGCCAAGGGACCGTGTTAGTGTACAATGAGCAGTTCTTC. It translates to CASSQGTVLVYNEQFF.

Points on this clonotype: This could be a read error, since a much larger clone is one nucleotide away. The gene calls are TRBV20-1 and TRBJ2-5, with D perhaps matching TRBD1 (5 bases). CDR3 length: 14 amino acids. Trimming removed 6 bases at V and 4 bases at J, with 18 bases between. The V gene's germline CDR1 is DFQATT and CDR2 SNEGSKA (reference sequence). CDR3 DNA sequence: TGCAGTGCCCTGAAGGGCAGGGCCCTAGAGACCCAGTACTTC. This encodes CSALKGRALETQYF.

In this sample, this clonotype turned up many times. DNA of the CDR3: TGCAGTGCGATATGGACAGGGGCTATGCAGTACTTC. Its translation is CSAIWTGAMQYF. The chain has TRBV20-1 and TRBJ2-5, with TRBD1 identical over 9 bases. V dropped 6 bases and J dropped 11; count of bases not matched to a gene: 10. This CDR3 contains 12 residues. Germline CDR1 reads DFQATT; CDR2 reads SNEGSKA (reference sequence).

This clonotype was observed at least ten times. The V and J genes are TRBV20-1 and TRBJ2-5, with 11 bases fitting TRBD2. CDR3 length equals 14 residues. The germline CDR1 and CDR2 sequences are DFQATT and SNEGSKA (reference sequence). With V trimmed by 6 bases and J by 4 bases, 7 bases remained unmatched. This CDR3 is CSALPLAGVETQYF. CDR3 DNA sequence: TGCAGTGCCCTACCACTAGCGGGAGTAGAGACCCAGTACTTC.

Of note for this clonotype: The junction shows a germline mismatch at one end, possibly a read error. The J gene is TRBJ1-1, the V gene TRBV6-2 or TRBV6-3, with D unclear. The CDR3 extends over 12 amino acids. Germline CDR1 reads MNHEY; CDR2 reads SVGEGT. CDR3 DNA: TGTGCCAGCAGGGGTTTATCAGGAAGAGCTCCCTTT. Protein product: CASRGLSGRAPF.

This clonotype has only a few counts. The J gene is TRBJ2-3, the V gene TRBV4-3; D is unclear. The CDR3 is 13 residues long. The germline V gene has CDR1 LGHNA and CDR2 YSLEER. V was clipped by 3 bases and J by 6 bases, with 10 bases between them. Here the CDR3 reads CASSQVPADTQYF. Here the CDR3 DNA reads TGCGCCAGCAGCCAGGTACCAGCCGATACGCAGTATTTT.

This clonotype was seen a handful of times. The chain recombines TRBV4-1 with TRBJ1-5; D ambiguous. Trimming removed 0 bases from V and 3 bases from J, with 12 bases in between. This CDR3 is built from 16 residues. Germline V gene sequence: CDR1 MGHRA, CDR2 YSYEKL. In DNA form, the CDR3 reads TGCGCCAGCAGCCAAGATCTGAAATTGTACAATCAGCCCCAGCATTTT. Amino acid sequence: CASSQDLKLYNQPQHF.

This clonotype was seen more than once but under ten times. The chain employs TRBV4-2 and TRBJ2-1; 12 bases map to TRBD2. The CDR3 extends over 16 amino acids. In germline, CDR1 is LGHNA, CDR2 YNFKEQ. Trimming at V came to 1 base and at J to 3 bases, leaving 1 base not matched to a gene. Here the CDR3 DNA reads TGTGCCAGCAGCCAAGGACTAGCGGGGGACTACAATGAGCAGTTCTTC. Its protein product is CASSQGLAGDYNEQFF.

A few counts support this clonotype. The chain is built from TRBV7-8 and TRBJ2-1; weak D call: TRBD1 (5 bases). Germline loops: CDR1 SGHVS, CDR2 FQNEAQ. This CDR3 has 14 residues. V was clipped by 5 bases and J by 7 bases, with 15 bases between them. The CDR3 loop reads CASSLLLQANEQFF. The CDR3 DNA follows: TGTGCCAGCAGCCTACTTTTACAGGCTAATGAGCAGTTCTTC. Full variable domain (rest looked up from reference TRBV7-8 and TRBJ2-1): GAGVSQSPRYKVAKRGQDVALRCDPISGHVSLFWYQQALGQGPEFLTYFQNEAQLDKSGLPSDRFFAERPEGSVSTLKIQRTQQEDSAVYLCASSLLLQANEQFFGPGTRLTVL.

In this sample, this clonotype turned up many times. The chain is built from TRBV28 and TRBJ2-1; D remains unclear. The CDR3 runs to 14 residues. Per the germline V gene, CDR1 is MDHEN and CDR2 is SYDVKM. Trimming left V 4 bases short and J 5 bases short, with 12 bases between. CDR3 region: CASSSPTEHNEQFF. The CDR3 DNA sequence: TGTGCCAGCAGTTCCCCTACAGAGCACAATGAGCAGTTCTTC.

This clonotype has only one observation. This chain's CDR3 is CASSSLAGGFYEQYF. The DNA of the CDR3 is TGTGCCAGCAGCTCTTTAGCGGGAGGCTTTTACGAGCAGTACTTC. J is TRBJ2-7 and V is TRBV5-4, with 10 bases identical to TRBD2. Germline CDR1 reads SGHNT; CDR2 reads YYREEE (reference sequence). J lost 4 bases, V lost 3 bases, and 7 bases had no gene match. This CDR3 is 15 amino acids long.

This clonotype showed up many times. This sequence joins TRBV6-1 and TRBJ1-2, with D uncertain. V dropped 4 bases and J dropped 2 bases, with 8 bases sitting between them. The CDR3 runs to 13 residues. Germline V lookup: CDR1 MNHNS, CDR2 SASEGT. The CDR3: CASSVPENYGYTF. CDR3 sequence (DNA): TGTGCCAGCAGTGTACCAGAAAACTATGGCTACACCTTC.

A word on this clonotype: Germline is not matched at one junction end, which may reflect a read error. V and J are TRBV20-1 and TRBJ1-5, with D possibly being TRBD1 (5 bases). Germline V gene sequence: CDR1 DFQATT, CDR2 SNEGSKA (reference sequence). This CDR3 is 14 amino acids long. The CDR3 DNA sequence: TGCAGTGCTAGTAGCAGGGATAGCAATAAGCCCCAGCATTTT. Translating it yields CSASSRDSNKPQHF.

The chain recombines TRBV27 with TRBJ2-3; no reliable D call. Between the trimmed V and J ends, which lost 3 bases and 0 bases, there was a span of 13 bases. Germline V lookup: CDR1 MNHEY, CDR2 SMNVEV (reference sequence). This CDR3 has 16 amino acids. In DNA, the CDR3 is TGTGCCAGCAGTTTCTTAGGGTTCTCTAGCACAGATACGCAGTATTTT. Protein: CASSFLGFSSTDTQYF.

The table lists this clonotype with a few counts. The V call is TRBV6-6, the J call TRBJ2-1; 9 bases are shared with TRBD1. This CDR3 comprises 15 residues. CDR1 MNHNY and CDR2 SVGAGI come from the germline V gene (reference sequence). The J segment lost 6 bases and the V segment lost 0 bases, leaving 3 bases of the junction unmatched. CDR3 amino acids: CASSYSPGQGNEQFF. Here the CDR3 DNA reads TGTGCCAGCAGTTACTCACCGGGACAGGGCAATGAGCAGTTCTTC.

There are many counts of this clonotype. The rearrangement uses TRBV7-9 and TRBJ2-1, with D unresolved. The germline gives CDR1 SEHNR, CDR2 FQNEAQ (reference sequence). This CDR3 contains 15 residues. V lost 5 bases and J lost 0, with 11 bases in between. CDR3 sequence: CASSPGRSSYNEQFF. The DNA of the CDR3 is TGTGCCAGCAGCCCCGGACGGAGCTCCTACAATGAGCAGTTCTTC.

V usage is TRBV29-1 and J usage is TRBJ2-1; D gene uncertain. With 0 bases removed from V and 7 bases from J, the gap between germline ends came to 7 bases. Germline CDR1 is SQVTM and CDR2 is ANQGSEA. CDR3 length: 12 residues. The CDR3 protein is CSVEDLGNEQFF. Written as DNA, the CDR3 is TGCAGCGTTGAAGATCTAGGAAATGAGCAGTTCTTC.

The rearrangement joins TRBV10-3 to TRBJ1-2; TRBD1 aligns across 9 bases. Germline V CDR1 and CDR2: ENHRY, SYGVKD. The V segment lost 9 bases and the J segment 4 bases; nucleotides outside the gene matches: 6. This CDR3 is 13 amino acids long. CDR3 coding DNA: TGTGCCATAACGGACAGGGGTGGCTATGGCTACACCTTC. It is translated as CAITDRGGYGYTF.

This chain links TRBV7-9 with TRBJ2-7; the match to TRBD2 covers 7 bases. J gave up 4 bases and V 5 bases, and 11 bases lay outside the gene matches. CDR3 length equals 15 residues. CDR1 and CDR2 from the germline V gene are SEHNR and FQNEAQ (reference sequence). CDR3 sequence reads: CASSHLRGGQYEQYF. CDR3 in DNA: TGTGCCAGCAGCCACCTCCGGGGAGGGCAGTACGAGCAGTACTTC.

This rearrangement joins TRBV28 to TRBJ1-2, with D unclear. V was pared by 4 bases and J by 8 bases, with 23 bases between. Germline CDR1 MDHEN, CDR2 SYDVKM. The CDR3 runs 16 residues. CDR3: CASSSTFRALSKGYTF. In nucleotides, the CDR3 is TGTGCCAGCAGTTCGACTTTTAGGGCCTTAAGCAAAGGCTACACCTTC.